This TCR beta chain originates from a study of shared clonotypes between healthy human individuals. Germline V gene data show CDR1 as SEHNR and CDR2 as FQNEAQ (reference sequence). CDR3 length: 14 residues. Genomic DNA (from each subset) was split evenly across several immunoSEQ plates. Sequencing was performed with immunoSEQ multiplex PCR; in TCRdb, only in-frame clones are kept and a portion is missing. Of about half a million clones listed, around 73% are singletons. The rearrangement links TRBV7-9 to TRBJ2-5; D may be TRBD1 or TRBD2 (6 bases each). The DNA end is a closer match to TRBJ2-7, so the J assignment may be wrong. Sequenced material: PBMCs. This sequence originates from a woman aged 35 to 49 in good health. Some clones in this sample may be carry-over from other donors' samples. Here the CDR3 reads CASSQKGGIYEQYF. The DNA of the CDR3 is TGTGCCAGCAGCCAGAAGGGGGGAATCTACGAGCAGTACTTC.